A single sample gave rise to the 28 T cell receptor beta chains below, sequenced in a study of OX40 agonist ivuxolimab in advanced cancers. Profiling relied on immunoSEQ multiplex PCR, and the TCRdb table lists in-frame clones only, not all of them. The sample carries tens of thousands of clones, 90% to 95% recorded once. The material was CD4+ or CD8+ T cells sorted from blood, obtained in a trial of the OX40 agonist ivuxolimab. These receptors originate from an adult with an advanced solid tumor such as melanoma, head and neck, liver or kidney cancer.

The chain has TRBV29-1 and TRBJ2-2; D remains unclear. The CDR3 contains 13 residues. The V gene's germline CDR1 is SQVTM and CDR2 ANQGSEA. CDR3 residues: CSCSGNLAGELFF. The DNA for the CDR3 is TGCAGTTGTTCGGGTAATCTGGCCGGGGAGCTGTTTTTT.

The V and J genes are TRBV29-1 and TRBJ2-2; 11 bases are a match to TRBD1. Germline V lookup: CDR1 SQVTM, CDR2 ANQGSEA. J lost 5 bases, V lost 1 base, and 6 bases had no gene match. There are 16 residues in the CDR3. The CDR3 coding sequence is TGCAGCGTTGAAGTTGGACAGGGGGCGTGGACCGGGGAGCTGTTTTTT. Translating gives CSVEVGQGAWTGELFF.

This chain joins TRBV7-8 and TRBJ1-1, with 7 positions matching TRBD1. V was pared by 1 base and J by 5 bases, with 13 bases of the junction left unmatched. The CDR3 sequence is 17 residues long. Germline V gene data show CDR1 as SGHVS and CDR2 as FQNEAQ. Here the CDR3 reads CASSLGFKTGRDTEAFF. CDR3 sequence (DNA): TGTGCCAGCAGCTTAGGTTTCAAGACAGGGAGGGATACTGAAGCTTTCTTT. The variable domain in full, completed from reference TRBV7-8 and TRBJ1-1, reads GAGVSQSPRYKVAKRGQDVALRCDPISGHVSLFWYQQALGQGPEFLTYFQNEAQLDKSGLPSDRFFAERPEGSVSTLKIQRTQQEDSAVYLCASSLGFKTGRDTEAFFGQGTRLTVV.

CDR3 residues: CASSFRMDRTANTEAFF. The CDR3 DNA reads TGTGCCAGCAGCTTTAGGATGGACCGGACAGCGAACACTGAAGCTTTCTTT. This chain uses TRBV5-6 with TRBJ1-1; a possible D gene is TRBD1 (6 bases). The germline gives CDR1 SGHDT, CDR2 YYEEEE. The CDR3 length is 17 residues. Trimming pared 2 bases from V and 1 base from J, leaving 18 bases between. The complete variable domain, with remaining parts taken from reference TRBV5-6 and TRBJ1-1, reads DAGVTQSPTHLIKTRGQQVTLRCSPKSGHDTVSWYQQALGQGPQFIFQYYEEEERQRGNFPDRFSGHQFPNYSSELNVNALLLGDSALYLCASSFRMDRTANTEAFFGQGTRLTVV.

The V gene is TRBV18, the J gene TRBJ2-2, with 10 bases identical to TRBD2. Trimming removed 1 base from V and 4 bases from J; junction bases left unmatched: 3. CDR1 and CDR2 (germline): KGHSH, LQKENI. This CDR3 is 16 amino acids long. CDR3: CASSPLAGGATGELFF. The DNA of the CDR3 is TGTGCCAGCTCACCACTAGCGGGAGGCGCCACCGGGGAGCTGTTTTTT.

This chain uses TRBV29-1 with TRBJ2-1; 10 bases match TRBD2. Germline trimming cut 5 bases from V and 4 bases from J; bases unmatched to any gene: 11. Germline lookup yields CDR1 SQVTM and CDR2 ANQGSEA. The CDR3 has 16 amino acids. The CDR3 sequence is CSVLPPPGLAYNEQFF. CDR3 nucleotides: TGCAGCGTTCTTCCGCCCCCGGGACTAGCGTACAATGAGCAGTTCTTC.

The rearrangement links TRBV7-9 to TRBJ2-1; perhaps TRBD2 as D (6 bases). The CDR3 spans 18 residues. The ends were cut back, 7 bases at V and 6 bases at J, with 28 bases in the middle. In germline, CDR1 is SEHNR, CDR2 FQNEAQ (reference sequence). The CDR3 region has the DNA TGTGCCAGCACCCTCCCACCCGGGCGGGGCAAGGGGTCCAATGAGCAGTTCTTC. Its translation is CASTLPPGRGKGSNEQFF.

J is TRBJ2-3 and V is TRBV9, with D unresolved. CDR1 and CDR2 from the germline V gene are SGDLS and YYNGEE. Trimming removed 2 bases at V and 4 bases at J, with 14 bases between. The CDR3 loop spans 15 amino acids. CDR3 sequence: CASSVRPSTPDTQYF. In nucleotides, the CDR3 is TGTGCCAGCAGCGTCAGGCCTAGTACCCCAGATACGCAGTATTTT.

The chain combines TRBV7-8 with TRBJ2-7; TRBD1 matches 9 bases. The CDR3 totals 13 residues. The V gene's germline CDR1 is SGHVS and CDR2 FQNEAQ. V was clipped by 1 base and J by 6 bases; unmatched bases: 1. CDR3 sequence reads: CASSLGQGGEQYF. CDR3 nucleotide sequence: TGTGCCAGCAGCTTAGGACAGGGGGGCGAGCAGTACTTC.

V is TRBV29-1 and J is TRBJ1-2; D is ambiguous. This CDR3 is built from 14 residues. Germline CDR1 SQVTM, CDR2 ANQGSEA. Trimming took 4 bases from V and 5 from J, leaving 17 bases between them. CDR3 amino acids: CSVVLGRMGYGYTF. Here the CDR3 DNA reads TGCAGCGTTGTCCTTGGCCGTATGGGGTATGGCTACACCTTC.

The chain couples TRBV9 to TRBJ1-2; 11 positions match TRBD1. Germline CDR1 reads SGDLS; CDR2 reads YYNGEE. CDR3 length: 14 residues. With 4 bases clipped from V and 5 bases from J, the junction kept 4 bases outside the gene matches. The CDR3, as DNA: TGTGCCAGCAGCCTTGGGACAGGGGGGTATGGCTACACCTTC. Protein sequence: CASSLGTGGYGYTF.

This clone was observed a single time. The V gene is TRBV29-1, the J gene TRBJ2-1; D not certain. Germline assignment: CDR1 SQVTM and CDR2 ANQGSEA. V lost 1 base, J lost 1 base, and 8 bases lay in between. The CDR3 length is 14 residues. The chain's CDR3 is CSVEVIGSYNEQFF. DNA for the CDR3: TGCAGCGTTGAAGTCATCGGATCCTACAATGAGCAGTTCTTC.

V usage is TRBV2 and J usage is TRBJ1-3; 7 nucleotides match TRBD1. With V trimmed by 2 bases and J by 2 bases, 3 bases remained unmatched. CDR1 SNHLY and CDR2 FYNNEI come from the germline V gene. CDR3 length: 15 amino acids. The CDR3 protein is CASSETGAAGNTIYF. In DNA form, the CDR3 reads TGTGCCAGCAGTGAAACAGGGGCCGCTGGAAACACCATATATTTT.

The chain joins TRBV19 to TRBJ2-7; D uncertain. Trimming removed 4 bases at V and 0 bases at J, with 25 bases between. Germline V CDR1 and CDR2: LNHDA, SQIVND (reference sequence). This CDR3 has 19 amino acids. Written as DNA, the CDR3 is TGTGCCAGTAGTACCACCCCAGACATGCTCCCGACCCCCTCCTACGAGCAGTACGTC. It is translated as CASSTTPDMLPTPSYEQYV.

The CDR3 DNA reads TGCGCCAGCAGCCTAGATTGGGGGGGCCTTGAAGCTTTCTTT. Encoded protein: CASSLDWGGLEAFF. The V and J genes are TRBV5-1 and TRBJ1-1; D possibly corresponds to TRBD1 (6 bases). This CDR3 has 14 amino acids. Germline-derived CDR1 and CDR2 are SGHRS and YFSETQ. Trimming removed 4 bases from V and 7 bases from J, with 17 bases in between.

The chain uses TRBV6-1 and TRBJ2-7; the D gene is possibly TRBD1 (5 bases). V was clipped by 2 bases and J by 0 bases, with 14 bases between them. The germline CDR1 and CDR2 sequences are MNHNS and SASEGT. The CDR3 covers 16 residues. CDR3 in DNA: TGTGCCAGCAGTGAAACTTACAGGTTATCCTCCTACGAGCAGTACTTC. Residues: CASSETYRLSSYEQYF.

The rearrangement joins TRBV7-8 to TRBJ1-4; D is ambiguous. Trimming took 5 bases from V and 4 from J, leaving 8 bases between them. This CDR3 is built from 13 residues. In germline, CDR1 is SGHVS, CDR2 FQNEAQ. The CDR3: CASSGSRNEKLFF. The CDR3 bases are TGTGCCAGCAGCGGGTCCCGTAATGAAAAACTGTTTTTT.

This clone was seen a single time. The chain recombines TRBV10-3 with TRBJ2-1, with D perhaps TRBD1 or TRBD2 (6 bases each). Germline V gene data show CDR1 as ENHRY and CDR2 as SYGVKD. V lost 0 bases to trimming and J lost 15 bases, with 18 bases between them. The CDR3 consists of 14 residues. The CDR3 DNA reads TGTGCCATCAGTGAGTCAGGGACTTCCAGGGGCATGTTCTTC. It is translated as CAISESGTSRGMFF.

This rearrangement joins TRBV11-2 to TRBJ2-5; 7 bases fit TRBD1. J lost 5 bases, V lost 5 bases, and 8 bases had no gene match. Germline V gene data show CDR1 as SGHAT and CDR2 as FQNNGV. CDR3 length equals 14 residues. The CDR3 DNA reads as TGTGCCAGCAGCGCAACAGGGGCGGGCGAGACCCAGTACTTC. It codes for CASSATGAGETQYF.

The chain uses TRBV9 and TRBJ1-1; perhaps TRBD1 as D (5 bases). The CDR3 is 16 residues long. Germline CDR1 and CDR2: SGDLS and YYNGEE. V lost 6 bases and J lost 4, with 22 bases in between. The CDR3 coding sequence is TGTGCCAGCATCGACTTAAGAGGGAGGGGTACCACTGAAGCTTTCTTT. Amino acids: CASIDLRGRGTTEAFF.

The CDR3 DNA follows: TGTGCCAGTAGCTTGGGGGGAGTAAACATTCAGTACTTC. It yields the protein CASSLGGVNIQYF. This chain joins TRBV19 and TRBJ2-4, with D tentatively TRBD2 (6 bases). Germline lookup yields CDR1 LNHDA and CDR2 SQIVND (reference sequence). V lost 6 bases and J 6 bases, leaving 12 bases between the germline ends. The CDR3 length is 13 residues.

The chain links TRBV11-2 to TRBJ2-5; D could derive from TRBD1 or TRBD2 (5 bases each). Trimming stripped 5 bases from V and 0 bases from J, with 13 bases between. CDR1 is SGHAT, CDR2 FQNNGV, per germline. This CDR3 comprises 15 residues. In DNA, the CDR3 is TGTGCCAGCAGCCGGGGACCCAACCACCAAGAGACCCAGTACTTC. Amino acid sequence: CASSRGPNHQETQYF.

V and J are TRBV6-1 and TRBJ2-7, with no clear D. This CDR3 has 15 residues. Germline V gives CDR1 MNHNS, CDR2 SASEGT. V was shortened by 10 bases and J by 3 bases, with 22 bases between the two germline ends. The CDR3 is CATAENTDGLYEQYF. The CDR3 DNA follows: TGTGCCACTGCAGAGAACACGGACGGCCTCTACGAGCAGTACTTC.

The chain carries TRBV7-9 and TRBJ1-2, with a possible D match to TRBD1 (6 bases). The germline V gene has CDR1 SEHNR and CDR2 FQNEAQ (reference sequence). The length of the CDR3 is 15 residues. Trimming cost V 1 base and J 4 bases, with 13 bases left between them. CDR3: CASSLGARGGYGYTF. CDR3 in DNA: TGTGCCAGCAGCTTAGGTGCCAGGGGAGGCTATGGCTACACCTTC. The whole variable domain, remainder taken from reference TRBV7-9 and TRBJ1-2, is DTGVSQNPRHKITKRGQNVTFRCDPISEHNRLYWYRQTLGQGPEFLTYFQNEAQLEKSRLLSDRFSAERPKGSFSTLEIQRTEQGDSAMYLCASSLGARGGYGYTFGSGTRLTVV.

This chain joins TRBV5-4 and TRBJ1-2, with D perhaps TRBD1 (5 bases). The CDR3 length is 13 residues. Germline V lookup: CDR1 SGHNT, CDR2 YYREEE (reference sequence). The V and J ends lost 3 bases and 8 bases respectively, with 14 bases between them. CDR3 residues: CASSWGGGDGYTF. The CDR3 DNA sequence: TGTGCCAGCAGCTGGGGGGGAGGAGACGGCTACACCTTC.

The chain carries TRBV5-5 and TRBJ1-1, with 8 positions matching TRBD1. The CDR3 length is 14 residues. Germline values: CDR1 SGHKS, CDR2 YYEKEE (reference sequence). J was trimmed by 1 base and V by 2 bases; bases with no gene match: 1. CDR3 DNA: TGTGCCAGCAGCTTTGGACAGGGGAACACTGAAGCTTTCTTT. It encodes CASSFGQGNTEAFF.

This chain connects TRBV15 to TRBJ2-3, with a possible D match to TRBD1 (5 bases). The CDR3 loop spans 17 amino acids. With 3 bases removed from V and 3 bases from J, the gap between germline ends came to 19 bases. Germline assignment: CDR1 LNHNV and CDR2 YYDKDF (reference sequence). CDR3 protein: CATSSQTVVRRTDTQYF. The DNA for the CDR3 is TGTGCCACCAGCAGCCAGACAGTTGTGAGGAGAACAGATACGCAGTATTTT.

This clone was seen just once. V usage is TRBV27 and J usage is TRBJ2-1; either TRBD1 or TRBD2 may supply D (5 bases each). V was pared by 7 bases and J by 9 bases, with 10 bases between. Looked up from germline, CDR1 is MNHEY and CDR2 is SMNVEV (reference sequence). The CDR3 runs 11 residues. CDR3 in DNA: TGTGCCAGCATGTGGGGGAGTGAGCAGTTCTTC. Its protein product is CASMWGSEQFF.